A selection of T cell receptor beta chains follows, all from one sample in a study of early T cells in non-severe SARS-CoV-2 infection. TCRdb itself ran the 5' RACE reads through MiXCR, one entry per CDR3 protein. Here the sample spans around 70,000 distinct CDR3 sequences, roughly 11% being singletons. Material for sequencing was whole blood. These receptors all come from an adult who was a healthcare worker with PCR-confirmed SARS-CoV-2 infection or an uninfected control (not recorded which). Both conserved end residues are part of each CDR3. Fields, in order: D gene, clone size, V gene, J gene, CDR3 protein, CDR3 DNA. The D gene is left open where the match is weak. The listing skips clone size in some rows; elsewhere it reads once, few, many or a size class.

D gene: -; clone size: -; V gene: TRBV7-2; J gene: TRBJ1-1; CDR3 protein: CASSLAGKGTEAFF; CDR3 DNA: TGTGCCAGCAGCTTAGCGGGGAAAGGGACTGAAGCTTTCTTT
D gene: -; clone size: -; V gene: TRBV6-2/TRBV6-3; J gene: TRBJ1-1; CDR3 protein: CASRQGGNTEAFF; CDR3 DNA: TGTGCCAGCAGACAAGGAGGGAACACTGAAGCTTTCTTT
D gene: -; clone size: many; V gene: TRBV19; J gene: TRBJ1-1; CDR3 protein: CASRVGTNTEAFF; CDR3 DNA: TGTGCCAGTAGGGTCGGGACCAACACTGAAGCTTTCTTT
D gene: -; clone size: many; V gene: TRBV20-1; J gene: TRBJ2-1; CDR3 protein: CSAPPVAVSYNEQFF; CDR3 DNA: TGCAGTGCGCCTCCTGTAGCGGTCTCCTACAATGAGCAGTTCTTC
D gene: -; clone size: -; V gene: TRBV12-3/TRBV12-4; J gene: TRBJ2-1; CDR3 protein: CASTLGGNEQFF; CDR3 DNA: TGTGCCAGCACCCTCGGAGGCAATGAGCAGTTCTTC
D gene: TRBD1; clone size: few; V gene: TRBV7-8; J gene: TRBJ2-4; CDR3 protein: CASSSTPKGARNIQYF; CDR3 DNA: TGTGCCAGCAGCTCTACTCCAAAGGGGGCACGGAACATTCAGTACTTC
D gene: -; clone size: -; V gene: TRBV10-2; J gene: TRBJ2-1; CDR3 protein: CASSVIRNEQFF; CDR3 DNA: TGCGCCAGCAGTGTGATTCGGAATGAGCAGTTCTTC
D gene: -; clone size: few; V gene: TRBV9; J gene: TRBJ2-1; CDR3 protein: CASSPPSHEQFF; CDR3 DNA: TGTGCCAGCAGCCCCCCCTCGCATGAGCAGTTCTTC
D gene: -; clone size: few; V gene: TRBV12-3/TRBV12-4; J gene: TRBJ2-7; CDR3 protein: CASSLAGRGTYEQYF; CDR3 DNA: TGTGCCAGCAGTTTAGCGGGACGGGGGACCTACGAGCAGTACTTC
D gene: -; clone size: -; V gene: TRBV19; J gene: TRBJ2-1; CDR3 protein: CASSIWQGWNEQFF; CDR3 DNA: TGTGCCAGTAGTATCTGGCAGGGGTGGAATGAGCAGTTCTTC
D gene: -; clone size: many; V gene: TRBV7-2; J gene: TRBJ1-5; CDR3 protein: CASSLGIGGYSNQPQHF; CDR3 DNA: TGTGCCAGCAGCTTAGGGATAGGCGGCTATAGCAATCAGCCCCAGCATTTT
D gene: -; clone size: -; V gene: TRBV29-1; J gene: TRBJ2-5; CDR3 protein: CSVGRTQETQYF; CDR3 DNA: TGCAGCGTTGGACGGACACAAGAGACCCAGTACTTC
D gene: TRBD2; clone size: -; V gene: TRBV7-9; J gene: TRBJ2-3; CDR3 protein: CASSLLLAGPADTQYF; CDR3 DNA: TGTGCCAGCAGCTTACTGCTAGCGGGACCCGCAGATACGCAGTATTTT
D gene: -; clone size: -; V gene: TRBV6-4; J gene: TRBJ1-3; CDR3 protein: CASRSGHPYSGNTIYF; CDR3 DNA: TGTGCCAGCAGGTCGGGACATCCTTACTCTGGAAACACCATATATTTT
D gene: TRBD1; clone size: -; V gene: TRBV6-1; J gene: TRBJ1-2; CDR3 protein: CASSLTGGSSYGYTF; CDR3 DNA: TGTGCCAGCAGTCTCACAGGGGGTAGTAGCTATGGCTACACCTTC
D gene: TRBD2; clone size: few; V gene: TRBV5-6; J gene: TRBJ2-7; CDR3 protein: CASSPPGLAGGSYEQYF; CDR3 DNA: TGTGCCAGCAGCCCACCGGGACTAGCGGGAGGTTCTTACGAGCAGTACTTC
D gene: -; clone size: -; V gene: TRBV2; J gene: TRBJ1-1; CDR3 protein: CASKGGLTEAFF; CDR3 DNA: TGTGCCAGCAAAGGAGGGCTCACTGAAGCTTTCTTT
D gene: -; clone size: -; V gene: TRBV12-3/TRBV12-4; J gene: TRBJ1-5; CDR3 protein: CASSRGSGKPQHF; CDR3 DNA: TGTGCCAGCAGTCGGGGCAGTGGGAAGCCCCAGCATTTT
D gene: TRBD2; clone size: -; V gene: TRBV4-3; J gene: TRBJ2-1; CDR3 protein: CASSLDRGGAGGYNEQFF; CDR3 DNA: TGCGCCAGCAGCCTAGACCGGGGGGGAGCGGGAGGGTACAATGAGCAGTTCTTC
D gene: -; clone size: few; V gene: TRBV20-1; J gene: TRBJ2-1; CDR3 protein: CSAMIRMGEQFF; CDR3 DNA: TGCAGTGCTATGATCCGGATGGGTGAGCAGTTCTTC